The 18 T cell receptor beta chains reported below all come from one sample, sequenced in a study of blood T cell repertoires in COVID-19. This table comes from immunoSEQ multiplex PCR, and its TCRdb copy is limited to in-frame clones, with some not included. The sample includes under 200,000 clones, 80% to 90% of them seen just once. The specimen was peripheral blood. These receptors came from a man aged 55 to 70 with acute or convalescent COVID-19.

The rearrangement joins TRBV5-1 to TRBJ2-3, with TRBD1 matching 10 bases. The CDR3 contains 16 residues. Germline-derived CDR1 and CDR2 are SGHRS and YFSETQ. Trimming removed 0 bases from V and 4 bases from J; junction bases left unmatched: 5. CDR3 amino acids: CASSLAVGQGADTQYF. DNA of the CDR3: TGCGCCAGCAGCTTGGCCGTAGGACAGGGGGCAGATACGCAGTATTTT.

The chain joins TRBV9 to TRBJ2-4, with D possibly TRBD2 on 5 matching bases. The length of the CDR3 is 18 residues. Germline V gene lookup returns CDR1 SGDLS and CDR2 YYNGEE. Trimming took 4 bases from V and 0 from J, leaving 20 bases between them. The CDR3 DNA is TGTGCCAGCAGCCCCAGTCCTCGAGCGGTTCTAGCCAAAAACATTCAGTACTTC. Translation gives CASSPSPRAVLAKNIQYF.

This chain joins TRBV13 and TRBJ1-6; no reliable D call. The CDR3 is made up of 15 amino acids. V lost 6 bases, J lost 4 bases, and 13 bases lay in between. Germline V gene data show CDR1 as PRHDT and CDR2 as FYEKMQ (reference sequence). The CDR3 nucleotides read TGTGCCAGCAGTTCGGCGGGGTCGTATAATTCACCCCTCCACTTT. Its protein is CASSSAGSYNSPLHF.

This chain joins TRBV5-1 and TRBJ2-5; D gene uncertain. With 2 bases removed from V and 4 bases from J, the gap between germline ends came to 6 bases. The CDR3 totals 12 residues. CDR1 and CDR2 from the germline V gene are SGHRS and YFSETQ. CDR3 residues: CASSFYRETQYF. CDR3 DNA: TGCGCCAGCAGCTTTTATAGAGAGACCCAGTACTTC.

CDR3 sequence reads: CASSQAPGQGAENYGYTF. The CDR3 DNA is TGTGCCAGCAGCCAAGCACCGGGACAGGGGGCGGAAAACTATGGCTACACCTTC. This sequence joins TRBV14 and TRBJ1-2; 12 bases align to TRBD1. CDR1 and CDR2 from the germline V gene are SGHDN and FVKESK. The CDR3 is 18 residues long. Trimming cost V 1 base and J 2 bases; bases outside gene matches: 8.

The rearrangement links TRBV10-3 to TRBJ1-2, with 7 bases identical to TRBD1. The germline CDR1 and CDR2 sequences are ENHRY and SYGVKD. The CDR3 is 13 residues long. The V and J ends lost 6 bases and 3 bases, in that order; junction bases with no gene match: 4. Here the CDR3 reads CAIRGQTYYGYTF. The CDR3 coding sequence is TGTGCCATCAGGGGACAGACATACTATGGCTACACCTTC.

The CDR3 DNA reads TGTGCCAGCTCTCCCTCCCGGGATACGCAGTATTTT. Its translation is CASSPSRDTQYF. This chain connects TRBV18 to TRBJ2-3; D not resolved. Trimming pared 6 bases from V and 6 bases from J, leaving 10 bases between. CDR3 size: 12 residues. The germline gives CDR1 KGHSH, CDR2 LQKENI.

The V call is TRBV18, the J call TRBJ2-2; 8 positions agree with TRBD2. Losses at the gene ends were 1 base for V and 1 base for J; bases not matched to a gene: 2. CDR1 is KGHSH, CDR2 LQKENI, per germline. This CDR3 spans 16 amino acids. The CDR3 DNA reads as TGTGCCAGCTCACCACGTACTAGCGGGAACACCGGGGAGCTGTTTTTT. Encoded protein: CASSPRTSGNTGELFF.

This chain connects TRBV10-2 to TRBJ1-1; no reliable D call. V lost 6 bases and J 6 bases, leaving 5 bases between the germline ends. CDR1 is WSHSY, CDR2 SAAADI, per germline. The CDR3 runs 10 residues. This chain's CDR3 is CASRAAEAFF. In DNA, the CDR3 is TGCGCCAGCAGGGCAGCTGAAGCTTTCTTT.

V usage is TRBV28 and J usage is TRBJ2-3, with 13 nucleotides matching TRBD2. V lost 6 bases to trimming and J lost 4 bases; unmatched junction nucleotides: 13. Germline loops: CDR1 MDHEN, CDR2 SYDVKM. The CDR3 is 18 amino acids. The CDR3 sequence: CASSPITSGRALADTQYF. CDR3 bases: TGTGCCAGCAGCCCCATCACTAGCGGGAGGGCCCTCGCAGATACGCAGTATTTT.

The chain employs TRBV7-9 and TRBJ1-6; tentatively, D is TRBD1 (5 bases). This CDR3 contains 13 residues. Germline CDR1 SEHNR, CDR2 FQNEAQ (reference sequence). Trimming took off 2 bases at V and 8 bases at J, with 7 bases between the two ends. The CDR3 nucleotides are TGTGCCAGCAGCTTAAGGGGTGATTCACCCCTCCACTTT. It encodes CASSLRGDSPLHF.

DNA for the CDR3: TGTGCCACTAAAGAGAGACTCGCGAACACCGGGGAGCTGTTTTTT. Translation: CATKERLANTGELFF. The V gene is TRBV2, the J gene TRBJ2-2; D gene uncertain. This CDR3 is built from 15 residues. Per the germline V gene, CDR1 is SNHLY and CDR2 is FYNNEI. The V gene lost 10 bases and the J gene lost 0 bases, with 15 bases spanning the gap.

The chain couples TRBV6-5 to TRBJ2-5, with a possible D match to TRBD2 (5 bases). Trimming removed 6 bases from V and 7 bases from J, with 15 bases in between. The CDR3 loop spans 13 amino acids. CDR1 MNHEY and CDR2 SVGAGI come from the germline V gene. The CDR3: CASRAEGGGTQYF. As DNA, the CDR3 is TGTGCCAGCAGGGCGGAAGGAGGAGGGACCCAGTACTTC.

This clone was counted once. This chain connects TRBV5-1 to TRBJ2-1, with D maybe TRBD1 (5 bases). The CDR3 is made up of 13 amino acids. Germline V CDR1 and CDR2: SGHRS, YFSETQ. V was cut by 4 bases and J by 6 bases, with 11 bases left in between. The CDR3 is CASSHRQSNEQFF. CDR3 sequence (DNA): TGCGCCAGCAGCCATAGACAGTCCAATGAGCAGTTCTTC. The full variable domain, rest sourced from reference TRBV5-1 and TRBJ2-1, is KAGVTQTPRYLIKTRGQQVTLSCSPISGHRSVSWYQQTPGQGLQFLFEYFSETQRNKGNFPGRFSGRQFSNSRSEMNVSTLELGDSALYLCASSHRQSNEQFFGPGTRLTVL.

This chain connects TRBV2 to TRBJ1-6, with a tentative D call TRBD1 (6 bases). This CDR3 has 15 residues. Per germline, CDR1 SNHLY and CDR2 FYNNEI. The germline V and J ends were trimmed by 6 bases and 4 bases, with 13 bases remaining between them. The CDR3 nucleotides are TGTGCCAGCAGGCCAGGCCAGGGGTATAATTCACCCCTCCACTTT. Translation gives CASRPGQGYNSPLHF.

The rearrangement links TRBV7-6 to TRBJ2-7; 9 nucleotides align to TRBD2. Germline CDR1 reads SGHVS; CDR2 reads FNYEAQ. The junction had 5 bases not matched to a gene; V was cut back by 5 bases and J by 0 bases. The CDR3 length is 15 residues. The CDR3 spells CASSPRLAASYEQYF. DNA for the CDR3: TGTGCCAGCAGCCCCCGACTAGCGGCCTCCTACGAGCAGTACTTC.

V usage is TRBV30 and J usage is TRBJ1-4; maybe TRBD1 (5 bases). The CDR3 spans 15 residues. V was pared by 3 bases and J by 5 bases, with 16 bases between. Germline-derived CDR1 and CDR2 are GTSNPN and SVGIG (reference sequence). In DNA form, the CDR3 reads TGTGCCTGGAGGTCAAATAGAGACAGCAATGAAAAACTGTTTTTT. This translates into CAWRSNRDSNEKLFF.

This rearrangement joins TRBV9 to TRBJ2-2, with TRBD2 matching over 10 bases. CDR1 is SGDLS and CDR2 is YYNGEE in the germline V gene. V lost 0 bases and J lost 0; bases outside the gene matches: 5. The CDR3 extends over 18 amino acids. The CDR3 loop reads CASSVASGRAPNTGELFF. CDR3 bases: TGTGCCAGCAGCGTAGCCAGCGGGAGGGCCCCGAACACCGGGGAGCTGTTTTTT.